This entry describes one T cell receptor (beta chain). This CDR3 region has 15 residues. Germline CDR1 SGDLS, CDR2 YYNGEE. This sample was taken from a study of CXCR3-negative and CXCR3-positive naive CD8 T cells. 5' RACE with UMI labels generated the TRB cDNA libraries. For each CDR3 protein, TCRdb gives one entry from its re-call of the 5' RACE reads, without DNA. The table for this sample gives 100,000 to 150,000 distinct CDR3 sequences. This TCR came from a human donor in good health. Some clones in this sample may be carry-over from other donors' samples. The rearrangement uses TRBV9 and TRBJ2-7; there is no DNA to check the TCRdb D call of TRBD2. Sequenced sample: naive CXCR3- CD8+ T cells from blood. The subset was: CD45RO-CCR7+CD27+CD95- naive CD8+ T cells lacking CXCR3 (TNR3-). The CDR3 is CASSPSSGPSDEQYF.